Shown below are 10 T cell receptor beta chains from a single sample sequenced in a study of blood T cell repertoires in COVID-19. TCRdb keeps only in-frame clones here, not all; method: immunoSEQ multiplex PCR. Counted here are approximately 150,000 clones, around 88% occurring once; the ten biggest clones make up 25% to 35%. Sequencing was performed on peripheral blood. The origin of the receptors is a human donor in a cohort sampled during active COVID-19.

The chain carries TRBV7-9 and TRBJ2-6; D is possibly TRBD1 (5 bases). The CDR3 is 16 amino acids. V dropped 5 bases and J dropped 2 bases, with 13 bases sitting between them. The germline CDR1 and CDR2 sequences are SEHNR and FQNEAQ (reference sequence). The CDR3: CASSPGLAAGANVLTF. The CDR3 nucleotides read TGTGCCAGCAGCCCAGGGCTGGCAGCTGGGGCCAACGTCCTGACTTTC.

The chain combines TRBV19 with TRBJ2-6; the D is unclear. This CDR3 is 12 amino acids long. Germline V gives CDR1 LNHDA, CDR2 SQIVND (reference sequence). V was pared by 6 bases and J by 4 bases, with 4 bases between. The chain's CDR3 is CASRRGANVLTF. As DNA, the CDR3 is TGTGCCAGTAGGAGGGGGGCCAACGTCCTGACTTTC.

The chain couples TRBV10-3 to TRBJ2-1; TRBD1 matches 9 bases. The CDR3 is made up of 15 amino acids. CDR1 ENHRY and CDR2 SYGVKD come from the germline V gene. J lost 9 bases, V lost 2 bases, and 8 bases had no gene match. For the CDR3, the DNA is TGTGCCATCAGTGAGGATATACAGGGGGCTGGTGAGCAGTTCTTC. It is translated as CAISEDIQGAGEQFF.

This clone occurred once. The chain uses TRBV27 and TRBJ2-5, with TRBD2 matching over 12 bases. Germline CDR1 and CDR2: MNHEY and SMNVEV (reference sequence). Trimming cost V 6 bases and J 5 bases; bases outside gene matches: 10. The CDR3 spans 16 residues. The DNA of the CDR3 is TGTGCCAGCAGGCCCGACTGGACTAGCGGGACGGAGACCCAGTACTTC. Translated, it gives CASRPDWTSGTETQYF.

This sequence joins TRBV6-5 and TRBJ2-5, with D tentatively TRBD2 (5 bases). Trimming pared 6 bases from V and 4 bases from J, leaving 9 bases between. This CDR3 is 12 amino acids long. The germline CDR1 and CDR2 sequences are MNHEY and SVGAGI. CDR3: CASSLSGETQYF. The CDR3 DNA follows: TGTGCCAGCAGCCTCAGCGGAGAGACCCAGTACTTC.

The chain uses TRBV4-2 and TRBJ2-1; D call uncertain. Trimming took 1 base from V and 10 from J, leaving 29 bases between them. There are 19 residues in the CDR3. CDR1 and CDR2 from the germline V gene are LGHNA and YNFKEQ. The CDR3 sequence: CASSQASHPTAGSFREQFF. The CDR3 coding sequence is TGTGCCAGCAGCCAAGCCTCCCATCCGACGGCAGGTTCCTTTAGGGAGCAGTTCTTC.

This chain uses TRBV11-2 with TRBJ1-2; 9 bases align to TRBD1. Per the germline V gene, CDR1 is SGHAT and CDR2 is FQNNGV. The CDR3 loop spans 15 amino acids. Trimming at V came to 2 bases and at J to 2 bases, leaving 3 bases not matched to a gene. The CDR3 DNA is TGTGCCAGCAGCTTACCCGGGACAGGGAACTATGGCTACACCTTC. Translating it yields CASSLPGTGNYGYTF.

The genes are TRBV30 and TRBJ1-1; D gene ambiguous. Looked up from germline, CDR1 is GTSNPN and CDR2 is SVGIG (reference sequence). This CDR3 comprises 12 residues. V lost 7 bases, J lost 4 bases, and 13 bases lay in between. CDR3 sequence reads: CASRPGVTEAFF. DNA of the CDR3: TGTGCCTCGAGACCGGGTGTCACTGAAGCTTTCTTT. Full variable domain (missing parts from reference TRBV30 and TRBJ1-1): SQTIHQWPATLVQPVGSPLSLECTVEGTSNPNLYWYRQAAGRGLQLLFYSVGIGQISSEVPQNLSASRPQDRQFILSSKKLLLSDSGFYLCASRPGVTEAFFGQGTRLTVV.

The chain couples TRBV10-3 to TRBJ1-3, with 7 bases that match TRBD1. Per the germline V gene, CDR1 is ENHRY and CDR2 is SYGVKD. The CDR3 spans 16 residues. Losses at the gene ends were 2 bases for V and 0 bases for J; bases not matched to a gene: 4. The CDR3 nucleotides read TGTGCCATCAGTGAGGACAGGGTCCGCTCTGGAAACACCATATATTTT. Residues: CAISEDRVRSGNTIYF.

V gene TRBV25-1 combines with J gene TRBJ1-5; TRBD1 matches 7 bases. The germline V gene has CDR1 MGHDK and CDR2 SYGVNS. This CDR3 has 14 residues. Trimming at V came to 3 bases and at J to 3 bases, leaving 2 bases not matched to a gene. DNA for the CDR3: TGTGCCAGCAGTGAGACAGGGTACAATCAGCCCCAGCATTTT. Translated: CASSETGYNQPQHF.